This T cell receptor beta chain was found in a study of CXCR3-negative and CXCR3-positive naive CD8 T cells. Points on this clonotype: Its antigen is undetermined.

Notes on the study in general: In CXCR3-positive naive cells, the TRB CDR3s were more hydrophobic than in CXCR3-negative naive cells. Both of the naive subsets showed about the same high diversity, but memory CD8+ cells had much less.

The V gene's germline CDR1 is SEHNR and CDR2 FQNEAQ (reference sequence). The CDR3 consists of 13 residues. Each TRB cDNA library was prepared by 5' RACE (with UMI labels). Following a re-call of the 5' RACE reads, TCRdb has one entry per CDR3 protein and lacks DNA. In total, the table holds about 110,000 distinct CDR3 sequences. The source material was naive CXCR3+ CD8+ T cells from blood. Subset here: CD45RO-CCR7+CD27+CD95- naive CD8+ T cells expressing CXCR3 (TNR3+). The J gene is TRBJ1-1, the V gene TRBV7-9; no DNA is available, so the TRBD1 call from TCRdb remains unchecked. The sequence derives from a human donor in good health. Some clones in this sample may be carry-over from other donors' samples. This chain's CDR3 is CASSPPGAFEAFF.